A selection of T cell receptor beta chains follows, all from one sample in a study of blood T cells in healthy people across ages. TCRdb processed the 5' RACE reads anew with MiXCR; each CDR3 protein has one entry. The top ten clones hold under 8.5% of a sample with around 1.5 million distinct CDR3 sequences, 45% to 70% of them seen once. Sequenced: blood. These receptor sequences come from a man between 18 and 29 years old in good health. Both conserved end residues are part of each CDR3. A D gene is named only where the DNA matches it firmly. The size entry is marked missing in some rows and otherwise reads once, few, many or a size class.

J gene	V gene	D gene	clone size	CDR3 protein	CDR3 DNA
TRBJ2-1	TRBV25-1	.	few	CASGQKPGLGEQFF	TGTGCCAGCGGGCAGAAGCCGGGATTGGGCGAGCAGTTCTTC
TRBJ2-1	TRBV5-1	TRBD2	.	CASSREVAGGEQFF	TGCGCCAGCAGCAGGGAGGTAGCGGGAGGGGAGCAGTTCTTC
TRBJ2-7	TRBV6-5	.	few	CASRGSGGRAYEQYF	TGTGCCAGCCGAGGATCGGGGGGCCGCGCCTACGAGCAGTACTTC
TRBJ2-3	TRBV20-1	.	.	CSAGTTDTQYF	TGCAGTGCTGGGACTACAGATACGCAGTATTTT
TRBJ1-1	TRBV6-5	.	.	CASSYSREGKLVSTEAFF	TGTGCCAGCAGTTACTCCCGGGAAGGGAAGCTAGTTAGCACTGAAGCTTTCTTT
TRBJ2-2	TRBV6-5	.	.	CASSYADTGELFF	TGTGCCAGCAGTTACGCGGACACCGGGGAGCTGTTTTTT
TRBJ2-6	TRBV27	.	.	CASSLALAGANVLTF	TGTGCCAGCAGCCTAGCTTTGGCTGGGGCCAACGTCCTGACTTTC
TRBJ2-7	TRBV15	.	.	CATSGRDGQYEQYF	TGTGCCACCAGCGGGCGGGACGGACAGTACGAGCAGTACTTC
TRBJ2-7	TRBV29-1	.	many	CSVGSPSYEQYF	TGCAGCGTCGGGTCACCATCCTACGAGCAGTACTTC
TRBJ2-5	TRBV29-1	.	few	CSGGVSGTQYF	TGCAGCGGCGGGGTCTCAGGGACCCAGTACTTC
TRBJ1-6	TRBV6-5	.	.	CASSLKGPGNSPLHF	TGTGCCAGCAGTTTAAAAGGGCCTGGGAATTCACCCCTCCACTTT
TRBJ2-7	TRBV4-1	.	few	CASSQEWGLKTYEQYF	TGCGCCAGCAGCCAAGAATGGGGGCTAAAGACCTACGAGCAGTACTTC
TRBJ1-2	TRBV7-2	.	.	CASSSQSARYGYTF	TGTGCCAGCAGTAGTCAGAGCGCTCGTTATGGCTACACCTTC
TRBJ2-7	TRBV12-3/TRBV12-4	TRBD1	.	CASSITGALYEQYF	TGTGCCAGCAGCATCACAGGGGCTTTGTACGAGCAGTACTTC
TRBJ2-1	TRBV20-1	.	.	CSAKGGSYNEQFF	TGCAGTGCTAAGGGGGGTTCCTACAATGAGCAGTTCTTC
TRBJ1-4	TRBV5-1	.	.	CASSLYSPNEKLFF	TGCGCCAGCAGCTTGTACTCCCCTAATGAAAAACTGTTTTTT
TRBJ2-7	TRBV20-1	.	.	CSASFPGTYEQYF	TGCAGTGCTAGCTTCCCTGGGACCTACGAGCAGTACTTC
TRBJ1-2	TRBV12-3/TRBV12-4	.	few	CASSLLEKYYGYTF	TGTGCCAGCAGTCTCCTCGAGAAATACTATGGCTACACCTTC
TRBJ2-5	TRBV7-2	TRBD1	.	CASSLGTGRFGETQYF	TGTGCCAGCAGCTTAGGGACAGGTCGATTCGGAGAGACCCAGTACTTC
TRBJ2-2	TRBV4-1	TRBD1	.	CASSLQGAGGELFF	TGCGCCAGCAGCCTACAGGGGGCTGGCGGGGAGCTGTTTTTT
TRBJ2-3	TRBV4-2	.	.	CASSPSPGEADTQYF	TGTGCCAGCAGCCCGAGCCCCGGAGAGGCAGATACGCAGTATTTT
TRBJ2-3	TRBV3-1	.	few	CAARKLGTDTQYF	TGTGCCGCGAGGAAGCTAGGCACAGATACGCAGTATTTT
TRBJ2-7	TRBV29-1	.	.	CSAPFHEQYF	TGCAGCGCCCCTTTCCACGAGCAGTACTTC
TRBJ2-7	TRBV20-1	.	few	CSARGESDFEQYF	TGCAGTGCTAGAGGGGAATCGGACTTCGAGCAGTACTTC
TRBJ2-7	TRBV6-5	.	.	CASSYSGGGVDEQYF	TGTGCCAGCAGTTACTCGGGGGGGGGCGTCGACGAGCAGTACTTC
TRBJ1-2	TRBV4-1	TRBD1	.	CASSYRTGGSWPDGYTF	TGCGCCAGCAGCTACCGGACAGGGGGGAGTTGGCCCGATGGCTACACCTTC
TRBJ2-7	TRBV4-3	.	.	CASSQEAVGGPQQYF	TGCGCCAGCAGCCAAGAGGCCGTTGGGGGCCCCCAGCAGTACTTC
TRBJ1-4	TRBV7-9	.	.	CASSQLWGQATNEKLFF	TGTGCCAGCAGCCAACTATGGGGCCAGGCAACTAATGAAAAACTGTTTTTT
TRBJ2-3	TRBV20-1	.	.	CSAPGAETDTQYF	TGCAGTGCCCCCGGGGCGGAAACAGATACGCAGTATTTT
TRBJ2-3	TRBV20-1	.	many	CSASGTDTQYF	TGCAGTGCCTCTGGCACAGATACGCAGTATTTT
TRBJ2-1	TRBV4-2	.	.	CASSQGKDRLYNEQFF	TGTGCCAGCAGCCAAGGTAAAGACAGGCTGTACAATGAGCAGTTCTTC
TRBJ1-4	TRBV7-2	TRBD1	once	CASSLRQGVKKLFF	TGTGCCAGCAGCTTAAGACAGGGCGTCAAAAAACTGTTTTTT
TRBJ2-5	TRBV20-1	.	.	CSARVPGNKETQYF	TGCAGTGCTAGAGTCCCAGGGAACAAAGAGACCCAGTACTTC
TRBJ2-5	TRBV6-2/TRBV6-3	.	.	CASSGQVETQYF	TGTGCCAGCAGTGGACAAGTAGAGACCCAGTACTTC
TRBJ2-7	TRBV6-5	.	once	CASSSDLSNEQYF	TGTGCCAGCAGCTCGGACCTGTCCAACGAGCAGTACTTC
TRBJ2-1	TRBV4-1	TRBD2	.	CANSQRLAGARKNNEQFF	TGCGCCAACAGCCAGCGACTAGCGGGGGCCAGAAAAAACAATGAGCAGTTCTTC
TRBJ1-2	TRBV21-1	.	.	CASSIGKGDYTF	TGTGCCAGCAGCATCGGGAAGGGTGACTACACCTTC